The present TCR beta chain was sequenced within a study of shared clonotypes between healthy human individuals. Sequencing was performed with immunoSEQ multiplex PCR; in TCRdb, only in-frame clones are kept and a portion is missing. The table records nearly 1 million clones, 60% to 85% of them present only once. This CDR3 is 15 amino acids long. Germline trimming cut 9 bases from V and 5 bases from J; bases unmatched to any gene: 8. CDR1 SNHLY and CDR2 FYNNEI come from the germline V gene. Sequenced sample: memory CD4+ T cells sorted from blood. Subset noted: CD45RA-negative fraction. V gene TRBV2 combines with J gene TRBJ1-6, with 9 bases lining up with TRBD1. The source is a man younger than 30 in good health. CDR3 amino acids: CARLPGQGDNSPLHF. As DNA, the CDR3 is TGTGCCAGGCTACCGGGACAGGGCGATAATTCACCCCTCCACTTT.